Shown below are 8 T cell receptor beta chains from a single sample sequenced in a study of blood T cell repertoires in COVID-19 (dated by TCRdb to the early 2020s). Library generation was performed with the immunoSEQ multiplex PCR assay. Imported from immuneACCESS, the table was reduced by TCRdb to in-frame sequences with V and J called. These copies leave out some clones; in studies compared against another copy, an unresolved V gene accounts for under half, and the cause of the remainder is not known. The sample table records 190,000 or so clones; around nine tenths of these occur just once. Together, the top ten hold 5.5% to 7.5% of the sample. Material for sequencing was peripheral blood. These receptors all stem from a man in his 60s who had recovered from COVID-19.

The J gene is TRBJ1-6, the V gene TRBV30; D may be TRBD1 (5 bases). The CDR3 runs to 17 residues. Deletions cut 5 bases from V and 0 bases from J, with 17 bases between. In germline, CDR1 is GTSNPN, CDR2 SVGIG (reference sequence). The CDR3 nucleotides are TGTGCCTGGGACAGTCCCAACCTGAGCTCCTATAATTCACCCCTCCACTTT. This encodes CAWDSPNLSSYNSPLHF.

The V call is TRBV11-2, the J call TRBJ1-2; D gene ambiguous. V was shortened by 4 bases and J by 8 bases, with 20 bases between the two germline ends. The germline V gene has CDR1 SGHAT and CDR2 FQNNGV. This CDR3 is 15 amino acids long. The CDR3 nucleotides are TGTGCCAGCAGCTCTCACCCCTCCGGGATGGGGGGCTACACCTTC. Protein product: CASSSHPSGMGGYTF.

The gene calls are TRBV19 and TRBJ1-5, with 11 bases that match TRBD1. This CDR3 contains 14 residues. V was clipped by 3 bases and J by 7 bases; unmatched bases: 2. Per the germline V gene, CDR1 is LNHDA and CDR2 is SQIVND (reference sequence). The CDR3 sequence: CASSIRDRGQPQHF. In nucleotides, the CDR3 is TGTGCCAGTAGTATCCGGGACAGGGGGCAGCCCCAGCATTTT.

This chain uses TRBV23-1 with TRBJ1-1, with unresolved D. TRBV23-1 is reported as an ORF; its role is uncertain. Trimming pared 3 bases from V and 4 bases from J, leaving 15 bases between. This CDR3 has 15 amino acids. CDR3 in amino acids: CASSQPIGESTEAFF. The CDR3 coding sequence is TGCGCCAGCAGTCAGCCGATCGGGGAAAGCACTGAAGCTTTCTTT.

The chain combines TRBV5-1 with TRBJ1-4; D gene uncertain. CDR1 and CDR2 from the germline V gene are SGHRS and YFSETQ. V dropped 6 bases and J dropped 7 bases, with 19 bases sitting between them. CDR3 length equals 15 residues. CDR3 nucleotides: TGCGCCAGCACTCTGACCGGGAACCGAGGTGAAAAACTGTTTTTT. It codes for CASTLTGNRGEKLFF.

This rearrangement joins TRBV19 to TRBJ2-3; maybe TRBD2 (7 bases). The germline V and J ends were trimmed by 5 bases and 5 bases, with 14 bases remaining between them. Germline CDR1 is LNHDA and CDR2 is SQIVND (reference sequence). This CDR3 is built from 14 residues. Here the CDR3 reads CASSLRGGGDTQYF. The CDR3 coding sequence is TGTGCCAGTAGTCTGAGGGGGGGTGGAGATACGCAGTATTTT. The variable domain in full, with the rest retrieved from reference TRBV19 and TRBJ2-3, is DGGITQSPKYLFRKEGQNVTLSCEQNLNHDAMYWYRQDPGQGLRLIYYSQIVNDFQKGDIAEGYSVSREKKESFPLTVTSAQKNPTAFYLCASSLRGGGDTQYFGPGTRLTVL.

In nucleotides, the CDR3 is TGTGCCTGGGCGTCCTACGAGCAGTACTTC. This gives the protein CAWASYEQYF. The chain joins TRBV30 to TRBJ2-7, with D uncertain. CDR1 GTSNPN and CDR2 SVGIG come from the germline V gene (reference sequence). V dropped 5 bases and J dropped 1 base, with 3 bases sitting between them. The CDR3 totals 10 residues.

The chain uses TRBV28 and TRBJ1-1, with D possibly matching TRBD1 (6 bases). The CDR3 consists of 13 residues. V was shortened by 4 bases and J by 5 bases, with 11 bases between the two germline ends. Germline CDR1 and CDR2: MDHEN and SYDVKM. CDR3 loop: CASSSPGTTEAFF. The CDR3 DNA sequence: TGTGCCAGCAGTTCGCCCGGGACAACTGAAGCTTTCTTT.